This TCR beta chain was obtained from a study of OX40 agonist ivuxolimab in advanced cancers. Study as a whole: Patients received intravenous ivuxolimab every 2 weeks at 0.01 to 10 mg/kg.

The study, taken as a whole, reports: Clones of CD4+ and CD8+ blood T cells grew by week 6 at doses of 0.1 to 3.0 mg/kg.

V dropped 11 bases and J dropped 4 bases, with 17 bases sitting between them. The CDR3 is made up of 13 amino acids. The V gene's germline CDR1 is SNHLY and CDR2 FYNNEI. TCRdb keeps only in-frame clones here, not all; method: immunoSEQ multiplex PCR. The sample lists 55,000 to 95,000 clones; around nine tenths were seen once. Worth noting for this clone: Antigen: not known.

J is TRBJ2-5 and V is TRBV2; D is possibly TRBD2 (7 bases). This material consisted of CD4+ or CD8+ T cells sorted from blood, taken in a trial of the OX40 agonist ivuxolimab. This receptor was identified in an adult with an advanced solid tumor such as melanoma, head and neck, liver or kidney cancer. CDR3 protein: CAQGGDSRETQYF. As DNA, the CDR3 is TGTGCCCAAGGGGGGGATTCTCGAGAGACCCAGTACTTC.